This TCR beta chain came from a study of blood T cell repertoires in COVID-19. Per the original data handling: Reference gene primer amplification yielded estimated nucleated cell counts. Clones were read by immunoSEQ multiplex PCR, and TCRdb kept only the in-frame ones, dropping some. The V and J calls and clone size are taken from that table; D and trimming were inferred from the DNA. The sample carries just under 75,000 clones, roughly 84% recorded once. V was cut by 6 bases and J by 0 bases, with 3 bases left in between. The CDR3 is 13 amino acids. The germline V gene encodes CDR1 MNHEY and CDR2 SMNVEV (reference sequence).

The specimen sequenced was peripheral blood. V gene TRBV27 combines with J gene TRBJ1-6; no definite D call. The origin of this receptor is a man older than 75 with active or convalescent COVID-19. The DNA for the CDR3 is TGTGCCAGCAGGAGCTCCTATAATTCACCCCTCCACTTT. Translating it yields CASRSSYNSPLHF.